Listed below are T cell receptor beta chains from one sample, sequenced in a study of T-cell memory formation after mild COVID-19. MiXCR was run by TCRdb on the 5' RACE reads, yielding one entry per CDR3 protein. The sample consists of 150,000 to 200,000 distinct CDR3 sequences, 13% to 15% of them appearing once. The sample consisted of PBMCs or a T cell subset sorted from them (not recorded which). These receptors all stem from an adult woman who had mild COVID-19 (a few samples of this study predate the infection). Cell type and time point are not known. CDR3s include the opening cysteine and the closing phenylalanine or tryptophan. The D gene is left open where the match is weak. Size is omitted from some rows. Given values are once, few, many or a class for expanded clones.

d_call: TRBD2; j_call: TRBJ2-1; clone_size: -; v_call: TRBV4-1; cdr3_aa: CASSPGRLAGMDEQFF; cdr3_nt: TGCGCCAGCAGCCCTGGTCGGCTAGCGGGAATGGATGAGCAGTTCTTC
d_call: -; j_call: TRBJ2-3; clone_size: -; v_call: TRBV20-1; cdr3_aa: CSARDHDTDTQYF; cdr3_nt: TGCAGTGCTAGAGATCACGACACAGATACGCAGTATTTT
d_call: -; j_call: TRBJ2-3; clone_size: -; v_call: TRBV14; cdr3_aa: CASSQGYSSTADTQYF; cdr3_nt: TGTGCCAGCAGCCAAGGATATTCTAGCACGGCAGATACGCAGTATTTT
d_call: TRBD2; j_call: TRBJ2-1; clone_size: -; v_call: TRBV5-1; cdr3_aa: CASSPMSGGNNEQFF; cdr3_nt: TGCGCCAGCAGCCCTATGAGCGGGGGGAACAATGAGCAGTTCTTC
d_call: -; j_call: TRBJ2-1; clone_size: few; v_call: TRBV9; cdr3_aa: CASSDPRGRAREGEQFF; cdr3_nt: TGTGCCAGCAGCGACCCCCGGGGTAGGGCGCGGGAAGGTGAGCAGTTCTTC
d_call: TRBD2; j_call: TRBJ2-5; clone_size: few; v_call: TRBV9; cdr3_aa: CASSVGEGLETQYF; cdr3_nt: TGTGCCAGCAGCGTAGGGGAGGGCCTCGAGACCCAGTACTTC
d_call: TRBD1; j_call: TRBJ2-3; clone_size: few; v_call: TRBV25-1; cdr3_aa: CASSQTGVSGTDTQYF; cdr3_nt: TGTGCCAGCAGCCAAACAGGGGTATCGGGCACAGATACGCAGTATTTT
d_call: -; j_call: TRBJ1-1; clone_size: -; v_call: TRBV6-1; cdr3_aa: CASSLAFENTEAFF; cdr3_nt: TGTGCCAGCAGTCTGGCCTTCGAGAACACTGAAGCTTTCTTT
d_call: TRBD2; j_call: TRBJ2-7; clone_size: -; v_call: TRBV15; cdr3_aa: CATSTNTGGDSYEQYF; cdr3_nt: TGTGCCACCAGCACTAATACGGGGGGGGACTCCTACGAGCAGTACTTC
d_call: -; j_call: TRBJ1-1; clone_size: -; v_call: TRBV7-3; cdr3_aa: CASSSRQCAAFF; cdr3_nt: TGTGCCAGCAGCTCCAGACAGTGCGCAGCTTTCTTT
d_call: -; j_call: TRBJ1-2; clone_size: -; v_call: TRBV12-3/TRBV12-4; cdr3_aa: CASSRLGGAYGYTF; cdr3_nt: TGTGCCAGCAGTAGACTGGGGGGCGCCTATGGCTACACCTTC
d_call: -; j_call: TRBJ2-1; clone_size: many; v_call: TRBV4-2; cdr3_aa: CASSPGSNEQFF; cdr3_nt: TGTGCCAGCAGCCCGGGCTCCAATGAGCAGTTCTTC
d_call: -; j_call: TRBJ2-7; clone_size: few; v_call: TRBV30; cdr3_aa: CAWSQGIGEQYF; cdr3_nt: TGTGCCTGGAGCCAGGGAATCGGCGAGCAGTACTTC
d_call: -; j_call: TRBJ2-1; clone_size: many; v_call: TRBV15; cdr3_aa: CATSRVAASEAYNEQFF; cdr3_nt: TGTGCCACCAGCAGAGTTGCCGCTAGCGAAGCATACAATGAGCAGTTCTTC
d_call: TRBD1; j_call: TRBJ2-3; clone_size: once; v_call: TRBV29-1; cdr3_aa: CSVRGGGTDTQYF; cdr3_nt: TGCAGCGTTCGAGGGGGCGGAACAGATACGCAGTATTTT
d_call: TRBD2; j_call: TRBJ2-1; clone_size: few; v_call: TRBV11-3; cdr3_aa: CASSSATGTSGLYNEQFF; cdr3_nt: TGTGCCAGCAGCTCCGCTACAGGGACTAGCGGCTTATACAATGAGCAGTTCTTC
d_call: -; j_call: TRBJ1-1; clone_size: -; v_call: TRBV5-1; cdr3_aa: CASSLSPANTEAFF; cdr3_nt: TGCGCCAGCAGCTTGTCTCCGGCGAACACTGAAGCTTTCTTT
d_call: -; j_call: TRBJ2-1; clone_size: -; v_call: TRBV18; cdr3_aa: CASSPGLRVFFNEQFF; cdr3_nt: TGTGCCAGCTCACCAGGCCTCAGGGTTTTTTTTAATGAGCAGTTCTTC
d_call: -; j_call: TRBJ1-1; clone_size: -; v_call: TRBV7-2; cdr3_aa: CASSLLFGNTEAFF; cdr3_nt: TGTGCCAGCAGCTTATTATTTGGAAACACTGAAGCTTTCTTT
d_call: -; j_call: TRBJ2-3; clone_size: many; v_call: TRBV7-2; cdr3_aa: CASSPTTSTDTQYF; cdr3_nt: TGTGCCAGCAGTCCGACTACTAGCACAGATACGCAGTATTTT
d_call: TRBD1; j_call: TRBJ1-2; clone_size: few; v_call: TRBV7-9; cdr3_aa: CASSSTGDSVYGYTF; cdr3_nt: TGTGCCAGCAGTTCAACCGGGGACAGTGTCTATGGCTACACCTTC
d_call: TRBD1; j_call: TRBJ2-4; clone_size: once; v_call: TRBV11-2; cdr3_aa: CASSLASLTGPAKNIQYF; cdr3_nt: TGTGCCAGCAGCTTAGCCTCATTGACAGGGCCAGCCAAAAACATTCAGTACTTC
d_call: TRBD1; j_call: TRBJ1-1; clone_size: -; v_call: TRBV19; cdr3_aa: CASSRLSLTGEVTEAFF; cdr3_nt: TGTGCCAGTAGTAGGTTAAGCCTTACAGGGGAAGTCACTGAAGCTTTCTTT
d_call: -; j_call: TRBJ2-3; clone_size: -; v_call: TRBV5-1; cdr3_aa: CASSLGRAGSTDTQYF; cdr3_nt: TGCGCCAGCAGCTTGGGACGGGCGGGCAGCACAGATACGCAGTATTTT
d_call: -; j_call: TRBJ2-1; clone_size: few; v_call: TRBV3-1; cdr3_aa: CASSHNRRYDEQFF; cdr3_nt: TGTGCCAGCAGCCATAACAGAAGGTACGATGAGCAGTTCTTC
d_call: TRBD1; j_call: TRBJ1-1; clone_size: -; v_call: TRBV4-1; cdr3_aa: CASSPLPTGRRGAEAFF; cdr3_nt: TGCGCCAGCAGCCCCCTTCCGACAGGGAGGCGAGGCGCTGAAGCTTTCTTT
d_call: -; j_call: TRBJ2-1; clone_size: few; v_call: TRBV6-5; cdr3_aa: CASSYVAGGYNEQFF; cdr3_nt: TGTGCCAGCAGTTACGTAGCTGGGGGCTACAATGAGCAGTTCTTC
d_call: TRBD1; j_call: TRBJ1-2; clone_size: few; v_call: TRBV12-5; cdr3_aa: CASGLVPGTAYGYTF; cdr3_nt: TGTGCTAGTGGTTTGGTCCCCGGGACAGCCTATGGCTACACCTTC
d_call: -; j_call: TRBJ2-6; clone_size: few; v_call: TRBV11-2; cdr3_aa: CASSLAGGRTGANVLTF; cdr3_nt: TGTGCCAGCAGCTTAGCCGGGGGAAGGACTGGGGCCAACGTCCTGACTTTC
d_call: -; j_call: TRBJ2-7; clone_size: many; v_call: TRBV5-5; cdr3_aa: CASSLRQDYEQYF; cdr3_nt: TGTGCCAGCAGCTTGAGACAGGACTACGAGCAGTACTTC
d_call: TRBD2; j_call: TRBJ2-1; clone_size: few; v_call: TRBV20-1; cdr3_aa: CSARRPGTSGRPFIGEQFF; cdr3_nt: TGCAGTGCTAGACGCCCCGGGACTAGCGGGAGGCCTTTTATCGGTGAGCAGTTCTTC
d_call: -; j_call: TRBJ2-5; clone_size: many; v_call: TRBV5-1; cdr3_aa: CASSLRGVQETQYF; cdr3_nt: TGCGCCAGCAGCTTGAGAGGGGTCCAAGAGACCCAGTACTTC
d_call: -; j_call: TRBJ2-3; clone_size: few; v_call: TRBV7-9; cdr3_aa: CASSSLGHSSTDTQYF; cdr3_nt: TGTGCCAGCAGCAGTCTAGGACATTCTAGCACAGATACGCAGTATTTT
d_call: -; j_call: TRBJ2-2; clone_size: many; v_call: TRBV7-6; cdr3_aa: CASRAGGLGTGELFF; cdr3_nt: TGTGCCAGCAGGGCCGGAGGCCTGGGCACCGGGGAGCTGTTTTTT
d_call: TRBD1; j_call: TRBJ2-2; clone_size: few; v_call: TRBV30; cdr3_aa: CARRGGKTNTGELFF; cdr3_nt: TGTGCCCGTCGAGGGGGCAAAACGAACACCGGGGAGCTGTTTTTT
d_call: TRBD2; j_call: TRBJ2-1; clone_size: -; v_call: TRBV7-9; cdr3_aa: CASSLVVAGPRKFF; cdr3_nt: TGTGCCAGCAGCTTAGTCGTAGCGGGGCCCCGCAAGTTCTTC
d_call: TRBD2; j_call: TRBJ2-7; clone_size: few; v_call: TRBV20-1; cdr3_aa: CSASLAGPSYEQYF; cdr3_nt: TGCAGTGCTAGCCTAGCGGGTCCGTCCTACGAGCAGTACTTC
d_call: -; j_call: TRBJ1-6; clone_size: few; v_call: TRBV20-1; cdr3_aa: CSARWGEVSPLHF; cdr3_nt: TGCAGTGCTAGATGGGGGGAAGTTTCACCCCTCCACTTT
d_call: -; j_call: TRBJ2-2; clone_size: -; v_call: TRBV7-7; cdr3_aa: CASSLVANTGELFF; cdr3_nt: TGTGCTAGCAGCTTAGTCGCGAACACCGGGGAGCTGTTTTTT
d_call: -; j_call: TRBJ2-2; clone_size: many; v_call: TRBV5-1; cdr3_aa: CASSLGNTGELFF; cdr3_nt: TGCGCCAGCAGCTTGGGTAACACCGGGGAGCTGTTTTTT